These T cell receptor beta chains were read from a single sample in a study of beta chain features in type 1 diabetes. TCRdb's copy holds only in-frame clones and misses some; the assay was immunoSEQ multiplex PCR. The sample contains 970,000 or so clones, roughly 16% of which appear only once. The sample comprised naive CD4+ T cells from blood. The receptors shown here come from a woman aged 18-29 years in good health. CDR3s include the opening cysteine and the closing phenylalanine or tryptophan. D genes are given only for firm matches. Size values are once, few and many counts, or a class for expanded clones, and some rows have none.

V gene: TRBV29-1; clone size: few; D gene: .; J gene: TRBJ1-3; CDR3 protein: CSAHSGNTIYF; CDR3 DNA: TGCAGCGCCCATTCTGGAAACACCATATATTTT
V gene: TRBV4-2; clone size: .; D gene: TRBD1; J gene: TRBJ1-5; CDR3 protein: CASSQEKGQGDQPQHF; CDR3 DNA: TGTGCCAGCAGCCAAGAGAAGGGACAGGGAGATCAGCCCCAGCATTTT
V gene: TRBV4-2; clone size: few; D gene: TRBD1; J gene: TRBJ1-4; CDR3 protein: CASSQDPTGGAQKLFF; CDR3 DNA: TGTGCCAGCAGCCAGGACCCAACAGGGGGCGCCCAAAAACTGTTTTTT
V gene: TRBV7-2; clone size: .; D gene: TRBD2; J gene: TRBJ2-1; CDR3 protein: CASTPQRERVEQFF; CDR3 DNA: TGTGCCAGCACCCCCCAGCGGGAGAGAGTTGAGCAGTTCTTC
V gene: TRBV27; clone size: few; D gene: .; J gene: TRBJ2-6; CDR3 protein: CASSGRQSGANVLTF; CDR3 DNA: TGTGCCAGCAGTGGGAGACAGTCTGGGGCCAACGTCCTGACTTTC
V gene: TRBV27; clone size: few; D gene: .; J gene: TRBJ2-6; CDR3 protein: CASSLSSAGRRSGANVLTF; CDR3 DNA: TGTGCCAGCAGTTTATCGTCGGCAGGGAGGAGATCTGGGGCCAACGTCCTGACTTTC
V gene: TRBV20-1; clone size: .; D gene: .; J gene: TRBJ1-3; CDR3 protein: CSTYSGNTIYF; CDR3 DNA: TGCAGTACCTACTCTGGAAACACCATATATTTT
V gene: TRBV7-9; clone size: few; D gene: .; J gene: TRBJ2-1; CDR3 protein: CASSLDDGNTFF; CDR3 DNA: TGTGCCAGCAGCTTAGATGACGGGAACACGTTCTTC
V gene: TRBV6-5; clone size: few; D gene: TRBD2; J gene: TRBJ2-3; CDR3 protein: CASSKTSGRMDTQYF; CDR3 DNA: TGTGCCAGCAGCAAGACTAGCGGGAGAATGGATACGCAGTATTTT
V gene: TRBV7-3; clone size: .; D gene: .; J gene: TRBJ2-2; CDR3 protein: CASRLARSGELFF; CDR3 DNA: TGTGCCAGCAGATTGGCGCGGTCCGGGGAGCTGTTTTTT
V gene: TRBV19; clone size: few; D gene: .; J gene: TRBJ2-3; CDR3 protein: CASSKWGRDVGTQYF; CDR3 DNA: TGTGCCAGTAGTAAGTGGGGCAGGGACGTTGGTACGCAGTATTTT
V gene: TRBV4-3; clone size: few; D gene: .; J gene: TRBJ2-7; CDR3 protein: CASSPGSQFHEQYF; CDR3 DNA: TGCGCCAGCAGCCCGGGGTCCCAATTCCACGAGCAGTACTTC
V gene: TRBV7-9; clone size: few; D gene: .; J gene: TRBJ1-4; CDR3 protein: CASSHPQIDEKLFF; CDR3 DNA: TGTGCCAGCAGCCACCCACAGATTGATGAAAAACTGTTTTTT
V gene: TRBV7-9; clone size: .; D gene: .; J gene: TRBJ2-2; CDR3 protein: CASSLAVRTGELFF; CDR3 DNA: TGTGCCAGCAGCTTAGCCGTGAGGACCGGGGAGCTGTTTTTT